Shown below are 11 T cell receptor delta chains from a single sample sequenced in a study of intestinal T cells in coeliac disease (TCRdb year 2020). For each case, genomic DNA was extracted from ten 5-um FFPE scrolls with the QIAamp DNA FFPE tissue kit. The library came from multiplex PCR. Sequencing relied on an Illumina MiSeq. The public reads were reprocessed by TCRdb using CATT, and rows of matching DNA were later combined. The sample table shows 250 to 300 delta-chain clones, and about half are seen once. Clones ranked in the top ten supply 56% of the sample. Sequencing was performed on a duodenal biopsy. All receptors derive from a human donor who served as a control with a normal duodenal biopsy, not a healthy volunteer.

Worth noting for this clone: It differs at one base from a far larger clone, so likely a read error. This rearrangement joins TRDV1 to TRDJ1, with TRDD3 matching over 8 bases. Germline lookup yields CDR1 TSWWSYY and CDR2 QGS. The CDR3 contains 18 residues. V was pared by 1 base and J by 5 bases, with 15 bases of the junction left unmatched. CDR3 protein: CALGERALGIPGPDKLIF. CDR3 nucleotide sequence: TGTGCTCTTGGGGAACGTGCCCTGGGGATACCCGGGCCAGATAAACTCATCTTT.

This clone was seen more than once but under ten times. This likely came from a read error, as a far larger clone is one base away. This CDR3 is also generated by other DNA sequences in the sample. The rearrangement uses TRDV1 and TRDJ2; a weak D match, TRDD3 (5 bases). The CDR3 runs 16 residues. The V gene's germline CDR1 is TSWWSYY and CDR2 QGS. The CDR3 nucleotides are TGTGCCCTTGGGGAACGGTCGCTATTTCTGACAGCACAACTCTTCTTT. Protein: CALGERSLFLTAQLFF.

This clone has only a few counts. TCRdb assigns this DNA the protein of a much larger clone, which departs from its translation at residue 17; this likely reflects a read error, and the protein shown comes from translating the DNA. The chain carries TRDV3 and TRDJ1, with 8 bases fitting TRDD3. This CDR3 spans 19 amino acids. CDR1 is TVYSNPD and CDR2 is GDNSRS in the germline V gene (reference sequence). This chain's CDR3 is CAFKSFGLYWGVHTDKPIF. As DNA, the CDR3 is TGTGCCTTTAAGTCCTTCGGCCTGTACTGGGGGGTACACACCGATAAACCCATCTTT.

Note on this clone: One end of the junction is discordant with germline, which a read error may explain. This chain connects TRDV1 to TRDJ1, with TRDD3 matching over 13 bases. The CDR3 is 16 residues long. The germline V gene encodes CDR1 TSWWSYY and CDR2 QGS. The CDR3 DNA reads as TGTGCTCTTCGCTTACTGGGGGATACGCGGAGTAAAAAACTCATTTTT. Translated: CALRLLGDTRSKKLIF.

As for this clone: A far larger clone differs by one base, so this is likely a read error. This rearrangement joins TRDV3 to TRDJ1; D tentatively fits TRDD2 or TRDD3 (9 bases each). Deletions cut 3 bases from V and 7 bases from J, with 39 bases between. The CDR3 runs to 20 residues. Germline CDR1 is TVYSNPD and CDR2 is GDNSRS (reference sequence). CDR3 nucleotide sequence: TGTGCCTTAAACTGGCCTTCCTACCTTTTTAACTGGGGGACACCTCTTAAACTCATCTTT. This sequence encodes CALNWPSYLFNWGTPLKLIF.

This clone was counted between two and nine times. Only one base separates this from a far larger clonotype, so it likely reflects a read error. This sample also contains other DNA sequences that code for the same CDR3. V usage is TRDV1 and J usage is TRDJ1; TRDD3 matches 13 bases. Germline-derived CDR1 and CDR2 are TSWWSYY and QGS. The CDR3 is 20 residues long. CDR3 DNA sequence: TGCGCTCTTGGGACTCGGGGTTTCCCTTACTGGGGGATACGCGGCGATAAACTCATCTTT. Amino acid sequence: CALGTRGFPYWGIRGDKLIF.

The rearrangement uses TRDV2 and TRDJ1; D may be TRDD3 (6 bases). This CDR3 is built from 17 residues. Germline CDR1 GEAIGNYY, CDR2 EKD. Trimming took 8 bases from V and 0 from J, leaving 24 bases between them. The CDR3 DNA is TGTGCCTTCACTACTGGGCCCCTTAAATCCTACACCGATAAACTCATCTTT. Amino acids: CAFTTGPLKSYTDKLIF.

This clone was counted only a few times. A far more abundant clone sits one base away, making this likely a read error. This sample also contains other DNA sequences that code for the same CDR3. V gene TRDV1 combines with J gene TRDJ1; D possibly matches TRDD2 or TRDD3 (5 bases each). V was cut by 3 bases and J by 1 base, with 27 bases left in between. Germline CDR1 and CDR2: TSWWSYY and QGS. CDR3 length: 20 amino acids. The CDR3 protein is CALGERPTGGIFPFTDKLIF. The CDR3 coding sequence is TGTGCTCTTGGGGAGCGGCCTACGGGCGGGATTTTCCCGTTCACCGATAAACTCATCTTT.

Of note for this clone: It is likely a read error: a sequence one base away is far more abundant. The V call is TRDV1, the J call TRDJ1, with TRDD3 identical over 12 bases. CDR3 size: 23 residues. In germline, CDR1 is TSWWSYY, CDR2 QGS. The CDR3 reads CAPGEPPPTTLYWGILYTDKLIF. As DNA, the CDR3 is TGTGCTCCTGGGGAACCCCCCCCGACTACCTTGTACTGGGGGATACTTTACACCGATAAACTCATCTTT.

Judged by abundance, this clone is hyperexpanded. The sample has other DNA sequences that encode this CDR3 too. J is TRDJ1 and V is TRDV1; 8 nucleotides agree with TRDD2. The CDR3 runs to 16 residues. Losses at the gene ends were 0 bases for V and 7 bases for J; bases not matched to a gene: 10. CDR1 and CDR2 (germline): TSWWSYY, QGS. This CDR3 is CALGELPGLPKFKLIF. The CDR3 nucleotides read TGTGCTCTTGGGGAACTTCCCGGCCTTCCTAAGTTTAAACTCATCTTT.

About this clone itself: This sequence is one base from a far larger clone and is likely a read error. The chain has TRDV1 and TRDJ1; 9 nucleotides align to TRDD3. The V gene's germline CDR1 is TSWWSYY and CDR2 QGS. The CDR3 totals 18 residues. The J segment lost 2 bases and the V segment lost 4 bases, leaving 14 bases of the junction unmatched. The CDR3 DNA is TGTGCTCTTGGGGCCACTACGAGACTGGGGGAGCTGACCGATAAACTCATCTTT. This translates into CALGATTRLGELTDKLIF.